This T cell receptor beta chain was recovered during a study of CD8+ T cells in alopecia areata. Overall study: The duration of tofacitinib was 6 to 18 months, with 6 months off drug afterward.

RNA was isolated and reverse transcribed to cDNA, the sequencing template. Some clones are missing from TCRdb's copy, which holds only in-frame ones; the method was immunoSEQ multiplex PCR. This table has approximately 110,000 clones, 50% to 75% appearing once. This clone was found many times. Its specificity is unknown. The ends were cut back, 4 bases at V and 0 bases at J, with 11 bases in the middle. The CDR3 length is 15 residues. CDR1 is SNHLY and CDR2 is FYNNEI in the germline V gene. Study conclusions and caveats: Unlike in mice, where it was clearer, TCR sharing across patients was less clear, possibly HLA-related.

Treatment meaning: oral pan-JAK inhibitor, 5-10 mg twice daily. The rearrangement joins TRBV2 to TRBJ2-3; the D is unclear. The sample was CD8+ T cells sorted from blood, taken at week 24, from a patient treated with tofacitinib. This sequence originates from a human donor with alopecia areata. The CDR3 protein is CASSGVEASTDTQYF. Here the CDR3 DNA reads TGTGCCAGCAGTGGGGTCGAGGCTAGCACAGATACGCAGTATTTT. The variable domain in full, completed from reference TRBV2 and TRBJ2-3, reads EPEVTQTPSHQVTQMGQEVILRCVPISNHLYFYWYRQILGQKVEFLVSFYNNEISEKSEIFDDQFSVERPDGSNFTLKIRSTKLEDSAMYFCASSGVEASTDTQYFGPGTRLTVL.